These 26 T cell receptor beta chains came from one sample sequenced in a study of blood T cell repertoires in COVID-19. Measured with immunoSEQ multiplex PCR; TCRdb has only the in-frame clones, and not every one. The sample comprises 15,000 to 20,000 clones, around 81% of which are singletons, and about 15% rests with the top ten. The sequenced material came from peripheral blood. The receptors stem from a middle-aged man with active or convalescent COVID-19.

CDR3 DNA: TGTGCCATCAGTGGCACGGGGGGGGTGAACACTGAAGCTTTCTTT. Protein sequence: CAISGTGGVNTEAFF. The rearrangement joins TRBV10-3 to TRBJ1-1; a weak D match, TRBD1 (5 bases). This CDR3 is built from 15 residues. Deletions cut 4 bases from V and 0 bases from J, with 12 bases between. The germline V gene has CDR1 ENHRY and CDR2 SYGVKD.

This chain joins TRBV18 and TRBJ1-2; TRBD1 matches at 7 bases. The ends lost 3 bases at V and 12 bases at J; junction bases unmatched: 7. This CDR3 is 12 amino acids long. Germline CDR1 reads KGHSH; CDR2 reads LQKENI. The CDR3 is CASSPWDSENTF. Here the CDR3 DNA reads TGTGCCAGCTCACCTTGGGACAGTGAAAACACCTTC.

The CDR3 is CAWTPAQSGKNIQYF. Here the CDR3 DNA reads TGTGCCTGGACCCCCGCCCAATCGGGCAAAAACATTCAGTACTTC. The rearrangement links TRBV30 to TRBJ2-4; D uncertain. V was clipped by 4 bases and J by 3 bases, with 16 bases between them. The CDR3 has 15 amino acids. CDR1 is GTSNPN and CDR2 is SVGIG in the germline V gene (reference sequence).

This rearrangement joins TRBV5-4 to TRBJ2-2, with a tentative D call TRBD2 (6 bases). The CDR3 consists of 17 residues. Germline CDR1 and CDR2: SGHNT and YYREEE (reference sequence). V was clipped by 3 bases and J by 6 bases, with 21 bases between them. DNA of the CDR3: TGTGCCAGCAGCTATGGGGGGTCAGGAGCCTTCCCCGGGGAGCTGTTTTTT. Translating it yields CASSYGGSGAFPGELFF. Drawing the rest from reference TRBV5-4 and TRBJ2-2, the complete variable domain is ETGVTQSPTHLIKTRGQQVTLRCSSQSGHNTVSWYQQALGQGPQFIFQYYREEENGRGNFPPRFSGLQFPNYSSELNVNALELDDSALYLCASSYGGSGAFPGELFFGEGSRLTVL.

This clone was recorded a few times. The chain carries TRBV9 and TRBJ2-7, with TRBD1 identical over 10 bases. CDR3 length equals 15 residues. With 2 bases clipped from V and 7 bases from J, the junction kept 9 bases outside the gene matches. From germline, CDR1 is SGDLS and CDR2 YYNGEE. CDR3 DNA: TGTGCCAGCAGCGTCGGGACAGGGGAACTTACGGAGCAGTACTTC. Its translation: CASSVGTGELTEQYF. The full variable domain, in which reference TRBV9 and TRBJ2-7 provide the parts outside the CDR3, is DSGVTQTPKHLITATGQRVTLRCSPRSGDLSVYWYQQSLDQGLQFLIQYYNGEERAKGNILERFSAQQFPDLHSELNLSSLELGDSALYFCASSVGTGELTEQYFGPGTRLTVT.

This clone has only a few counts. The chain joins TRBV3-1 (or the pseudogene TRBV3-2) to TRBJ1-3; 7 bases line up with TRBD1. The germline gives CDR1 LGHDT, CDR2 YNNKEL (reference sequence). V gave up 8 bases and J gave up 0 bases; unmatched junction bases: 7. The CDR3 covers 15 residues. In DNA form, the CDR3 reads TGTGCCAGCCGGCCTTGGACAGGCTCTGGAAACACCATATATTTT. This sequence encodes CASRPWTGSGNTIYF.

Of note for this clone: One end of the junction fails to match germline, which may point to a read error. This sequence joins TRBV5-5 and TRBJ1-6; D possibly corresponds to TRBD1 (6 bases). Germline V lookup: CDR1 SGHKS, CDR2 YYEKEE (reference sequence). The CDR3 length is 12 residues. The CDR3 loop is CASSLGRSGGQF. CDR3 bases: TGTGCCAGCAGCTTGGGGCGAAGTGGCGGACAGTTT.

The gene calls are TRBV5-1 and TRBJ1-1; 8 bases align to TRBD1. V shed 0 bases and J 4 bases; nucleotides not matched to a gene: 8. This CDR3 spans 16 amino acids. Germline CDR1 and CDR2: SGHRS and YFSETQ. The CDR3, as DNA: TGCGCCAGCAGCTTGGCAGGGGGCTACGTAGGCACTGAAGCTTTCTTT. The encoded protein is CASSLAGGYVGTEAFF.

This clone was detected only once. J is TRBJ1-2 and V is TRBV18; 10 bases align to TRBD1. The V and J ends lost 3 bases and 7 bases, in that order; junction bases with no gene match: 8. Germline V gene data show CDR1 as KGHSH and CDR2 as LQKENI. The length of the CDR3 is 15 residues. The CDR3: CASSPTGGVNGGYTF. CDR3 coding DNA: TGTGCCAGCTCACCGACAGGGGGCGTTAACGGTGGCTACACCTTC.

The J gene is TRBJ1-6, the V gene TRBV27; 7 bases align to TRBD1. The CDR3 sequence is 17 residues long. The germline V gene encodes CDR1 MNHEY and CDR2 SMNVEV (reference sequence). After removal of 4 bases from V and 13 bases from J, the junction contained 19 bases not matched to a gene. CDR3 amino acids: CASSYLRDSLLIHPLHF. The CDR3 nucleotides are TGTGCCAGCAGTTACCTGAGGGACAGTCTTTTAATTCACCCCCTCCACTTT.

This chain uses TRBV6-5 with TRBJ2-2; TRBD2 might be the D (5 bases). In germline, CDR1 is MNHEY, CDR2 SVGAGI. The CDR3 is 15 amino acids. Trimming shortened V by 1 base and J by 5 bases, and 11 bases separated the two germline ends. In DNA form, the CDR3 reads TGTGCCAGCAGTTACTATGAGGGTTCGACCGGGGAGCTGTTTTTT. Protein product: CASSYYEGSTGELFF.

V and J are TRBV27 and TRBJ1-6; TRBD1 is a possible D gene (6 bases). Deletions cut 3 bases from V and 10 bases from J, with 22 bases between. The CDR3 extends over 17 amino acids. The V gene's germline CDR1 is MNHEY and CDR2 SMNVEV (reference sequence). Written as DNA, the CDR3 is TGTGCCAGCAGTTTGCCGAATCCAGGGGCTCGAGGATCACCCCTCCACTTT. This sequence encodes CASSLPNPGARGSPLHF.

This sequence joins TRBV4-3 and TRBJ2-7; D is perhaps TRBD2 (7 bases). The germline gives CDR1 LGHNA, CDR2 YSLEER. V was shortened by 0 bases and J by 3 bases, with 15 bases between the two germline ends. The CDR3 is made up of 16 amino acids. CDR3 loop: CASSQESGGLRYEQYF. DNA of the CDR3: TGCGCCAGCAGCCAAGAATCCGGGGGGCTACGCTACGAGCAGTACTTC.

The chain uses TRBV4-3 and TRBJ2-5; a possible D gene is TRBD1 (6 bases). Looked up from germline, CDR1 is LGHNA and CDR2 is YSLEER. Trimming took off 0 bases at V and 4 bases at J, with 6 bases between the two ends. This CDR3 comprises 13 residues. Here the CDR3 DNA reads TGCGCCAGCAGCCAAGAGGGGGCAGAGACCCAGTACTTC. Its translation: CASSQEGAETQYF.

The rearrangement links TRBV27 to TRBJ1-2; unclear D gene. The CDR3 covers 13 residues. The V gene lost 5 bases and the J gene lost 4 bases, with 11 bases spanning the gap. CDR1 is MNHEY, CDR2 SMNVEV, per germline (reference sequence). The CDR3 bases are TGTGCCAGCAGTCCGTCAGTTTCCTATGGCTACACCTTC. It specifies CASSPSVSYGYTF.

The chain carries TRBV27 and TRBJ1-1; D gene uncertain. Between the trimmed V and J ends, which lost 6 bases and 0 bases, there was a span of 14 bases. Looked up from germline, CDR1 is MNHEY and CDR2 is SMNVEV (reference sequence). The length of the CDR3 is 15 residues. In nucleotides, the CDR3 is TGTGCCAGCAGGCGGGCCAGTTTTATGAACACTGAAGCTTTCTTT. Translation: CASRRASFMNTEAFF.

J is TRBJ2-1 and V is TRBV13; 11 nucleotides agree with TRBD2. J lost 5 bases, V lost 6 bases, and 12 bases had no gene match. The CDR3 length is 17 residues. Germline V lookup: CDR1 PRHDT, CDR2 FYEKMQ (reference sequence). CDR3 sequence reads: CASSTSSGGKEDNEQFF. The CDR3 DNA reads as TGTGCCAGCAGTACATCTAGCGGGGGGAAAGAGGACAATGAGCAGTTCTTC.

Here the CDR3 DNA reads TGTGCCAGCAGCGCCGGGGGGGCCTTTGAGTACGAGCAGTACTTC. Translated, it gives CASSAGGAFEYEQYF. This sequence joins TRBV7-8 and TRBJ2-7, with 8 bases aligning to TRBD2. The CDR3 consists of 15 residues. Looked up from germline, CDR1 is SGHVS and CDR2 is FQNEAQ. With 5 bases clipped from V and 4 bases from J, the junction kept 10 bases outside the gene matches.

CDR3 coding DNA: TGTGCCAGCAGCCGCAGCTACGAGCAGTACTTC. Translated: CASSRSYEQYF. V gene TRBV28 combines with J gene TRBJ2-7; no firm D call. Trimming removed 6 bases at V and 3 bases at J, with 6 bases between. Germline values: CDR1 MDHEN, CDR2 SYDVKM. The CDR3 spans 11 residues.

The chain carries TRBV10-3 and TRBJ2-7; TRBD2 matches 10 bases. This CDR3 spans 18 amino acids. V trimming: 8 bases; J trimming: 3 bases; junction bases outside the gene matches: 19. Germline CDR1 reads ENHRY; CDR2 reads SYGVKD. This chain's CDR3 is CAISTLGLTSGIFYEQYF. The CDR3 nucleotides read TGTGCCATCTCAACTTTAGGTCTTACTAGCGGGATATTCTACGAGCAGTACTTC.

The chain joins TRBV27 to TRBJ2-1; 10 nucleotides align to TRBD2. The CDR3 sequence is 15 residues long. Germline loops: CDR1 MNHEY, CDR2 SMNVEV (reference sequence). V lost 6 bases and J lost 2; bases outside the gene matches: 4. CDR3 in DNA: TGTGCCAGCAGGTCCGGGACTAGCGCCTACAATGAGCAGTTCTTC. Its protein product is CASRSGTSAYNEQFF.

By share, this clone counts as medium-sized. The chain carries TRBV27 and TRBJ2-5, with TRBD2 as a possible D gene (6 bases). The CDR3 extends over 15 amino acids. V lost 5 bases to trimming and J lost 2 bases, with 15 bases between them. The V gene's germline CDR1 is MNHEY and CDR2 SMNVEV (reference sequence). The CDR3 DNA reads TGTGCCAGCAGTCCTACGCACGGGGGACAAGAGACCCAGTACTTC. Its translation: CASSPTHGGQETQYF.

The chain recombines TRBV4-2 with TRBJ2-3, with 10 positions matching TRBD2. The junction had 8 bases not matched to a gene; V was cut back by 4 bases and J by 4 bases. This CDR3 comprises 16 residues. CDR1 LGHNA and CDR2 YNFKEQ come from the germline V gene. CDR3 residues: CASSLGVAGGPDTQYF. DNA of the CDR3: TGTGCCAGCAGCCTTGGGGTAGCGGGGGGCCCAGATACGCAGTATTTT.

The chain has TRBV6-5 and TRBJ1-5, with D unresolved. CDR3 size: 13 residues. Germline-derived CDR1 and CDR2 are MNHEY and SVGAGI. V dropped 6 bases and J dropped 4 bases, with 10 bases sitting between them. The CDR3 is CASRLGPNQPQHF. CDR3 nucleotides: TGTGCCAGCAGGCTTGGGCCGAATCAGCCCCAGCATTTT.

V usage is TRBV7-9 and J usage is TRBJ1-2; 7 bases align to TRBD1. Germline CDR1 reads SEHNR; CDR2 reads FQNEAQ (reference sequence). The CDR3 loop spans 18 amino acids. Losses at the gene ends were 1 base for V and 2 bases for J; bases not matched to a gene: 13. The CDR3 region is CASSLGRLRDSPNYGYTF. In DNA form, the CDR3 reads TGTGCCAGCAGCTTAGGCCGACTAAGGGACAGCCCCAACTATGGCTACACCTTC. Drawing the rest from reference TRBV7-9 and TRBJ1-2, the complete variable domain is DTGVSQNPRHKITKRGQNVTFRCDPISEHNRLYWYRQTLGQGPEFLTYFQNEAQLEKSRLLSDRFSAERPKGSFSTLEIQRTEQGDSAMYLCASSLGRLRDSPNYGYTFGSGTRLTVV.

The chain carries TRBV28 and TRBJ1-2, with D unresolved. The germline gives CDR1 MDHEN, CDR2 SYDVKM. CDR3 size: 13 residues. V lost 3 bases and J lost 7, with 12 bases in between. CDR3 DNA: TGTGCCAGCAGTTTTCCGGGGTTAGGTGGCTACACCTTC. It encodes CASSFPGLGGYTF.